What follows are 3 T cell receptor beta chains derived from one specimen sequenced in a study of Graves' ophthalmopathy and Graves' hyperthyroidism. The authors amplified TCR beta CDR3 regions, and they did so from RNA transcripts for repertoire sequencing. The first-round RT-PCR employed HTBI primers together with the Qiagen OneStep RT-PCR kit. A multiplex PCR was then performed as the second round. TCRdb analysed the multiplex PCR reads with MiXCR anew, one entry per CDR3 protein. The sample has almost 400,000 distinct CDR3 sequences, 18% seen once. Source material: peripheral blood. Receptors originate from a woman aged 18-29 years with Graves' ophthalmopathy.

This clonotype has ten or more counts. The CDR3 protein is CASSFNYGYTF. DNA of the CDR3: TGTGCCAGCAGTTTCAACTATGGCTACACCTTC. V is TRBV6-2 or TRBV6-3 and J is TRBJ1-2, with unresolved D. The CDR3 is 11 residues long. Germline assignment: CDR1 MNHEY and CDR2 SVGEGT. V was pared by 4 bases and J by 2 bases, with 2 bases between.

This clonotype came up many times. V usage is TRBV28 and J usage is TRBJ1-2; tentative D call: TRBD1 (6 bases). Germline lookup yields CDR1 MDHEN and CDR2 SYDVKM. With 3 bases removed from V and 4 bases from J, the gap between germline ends came to 12 bases. This CDR3 has 14 residues. The CDR3 sequence is CASSFLGGAYGYTF. For the CDR3, the DNA is TGTGCCAGCAGTTTCTTGGGGGGGGCCTATGGCTACACCTTC.

This clonotype was counted at least ten times. The chain joins TRBV7-6 to TRBJ1-1; D not resolved. CDR3 length equals 15 residues. V gave up 1 base and J gave up 3 bases, with 12 bases separating them. In germline, CDR1 is SGHVS, CDR2 FNYEAQ. The DNA for the CDR3 is TGTGCCAGCAGCTTAGGAGGTAGTGGCCACACTGAAGCTTTCTTT. It is translated as CASSLGGSGHTEAFF.